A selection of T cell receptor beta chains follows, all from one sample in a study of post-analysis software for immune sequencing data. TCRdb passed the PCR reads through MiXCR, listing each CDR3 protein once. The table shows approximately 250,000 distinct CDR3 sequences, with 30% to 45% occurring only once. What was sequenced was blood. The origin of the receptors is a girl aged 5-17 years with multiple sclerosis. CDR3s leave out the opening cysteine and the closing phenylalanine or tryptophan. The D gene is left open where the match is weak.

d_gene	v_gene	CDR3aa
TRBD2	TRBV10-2	ASGERESPGELF
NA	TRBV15	ATSRDRGAMNTEAF
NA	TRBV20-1	SARSTLPGGPQETQY
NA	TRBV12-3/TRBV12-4	ASSSLLVGGTEAF
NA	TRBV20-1	SARDVSYEQY
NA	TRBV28	ASSRGREFGEKLF
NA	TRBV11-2	ASSLDIGYEQY
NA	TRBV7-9	ASSLVASEAF
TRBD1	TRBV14	ASSQDYGTGGASGYT
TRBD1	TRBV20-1	SAPQGASGAF
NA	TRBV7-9	ASGGPGTDTQY
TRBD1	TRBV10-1	ASSDPVSRTGAAGELF
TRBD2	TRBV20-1	SATVAGGLVQTQY
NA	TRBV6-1	ANTRFGANVLT